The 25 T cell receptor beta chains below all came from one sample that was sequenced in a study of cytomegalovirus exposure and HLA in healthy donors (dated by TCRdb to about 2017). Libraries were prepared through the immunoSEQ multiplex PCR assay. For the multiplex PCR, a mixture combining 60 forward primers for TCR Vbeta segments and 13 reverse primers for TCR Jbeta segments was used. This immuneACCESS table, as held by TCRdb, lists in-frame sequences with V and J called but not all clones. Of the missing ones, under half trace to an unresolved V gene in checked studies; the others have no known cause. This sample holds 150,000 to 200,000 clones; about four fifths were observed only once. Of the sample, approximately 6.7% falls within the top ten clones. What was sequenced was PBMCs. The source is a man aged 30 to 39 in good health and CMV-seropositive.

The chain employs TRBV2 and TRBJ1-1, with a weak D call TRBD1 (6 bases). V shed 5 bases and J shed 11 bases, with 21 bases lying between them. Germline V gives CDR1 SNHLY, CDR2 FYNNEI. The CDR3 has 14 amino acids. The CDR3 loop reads CASSRGGVNYRAFF. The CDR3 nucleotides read TGTGCCAGCAGTAGGGGGGGGGTAAATTATAGGGCTTTCTTT.

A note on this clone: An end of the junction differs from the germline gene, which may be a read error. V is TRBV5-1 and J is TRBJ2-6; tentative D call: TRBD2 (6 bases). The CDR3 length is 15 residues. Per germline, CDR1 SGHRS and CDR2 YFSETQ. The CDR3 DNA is TGCGCCAGCAGCTTGATGGGGACTGGGGCCAACGCCCTGACTTTC. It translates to CASSLMGTGANALTF. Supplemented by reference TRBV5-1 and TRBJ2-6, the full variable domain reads KAGVTQTPRYLIKTRGQQVTLSCSPISGHRSVSWYQQTPGQGLQFLFEYFSETQRNKGNFPGRFSGRQFSNSRSEMNVSTLELGDSALYLCASSLMGTGANALTFGAGSRLTVL.

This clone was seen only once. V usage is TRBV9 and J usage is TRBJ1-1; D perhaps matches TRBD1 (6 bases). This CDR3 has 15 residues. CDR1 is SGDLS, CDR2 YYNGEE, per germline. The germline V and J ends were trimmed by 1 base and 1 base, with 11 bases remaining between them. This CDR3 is CASSVSGDENTEAFF. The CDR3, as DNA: TGTGCCAGCAGCGTATCAGGGGACGAGAACACTGAAGCTTTCTTT.

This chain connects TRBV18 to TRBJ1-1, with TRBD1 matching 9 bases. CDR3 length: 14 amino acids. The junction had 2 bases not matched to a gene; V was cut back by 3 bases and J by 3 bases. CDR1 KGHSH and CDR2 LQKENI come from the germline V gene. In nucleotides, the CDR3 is TGTGCCAGCTCACCGGGACAGGGCCACACTGAAGCTTTCTTT. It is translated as CASSPGQGHTEAFF.

CDR3 DNA: TGTGCCAGCAGCTTAGCGGGATCCTATAATTCACCCCTCCACTTT. This encodes CASSLAGSYNSPLHF. The V gene is TRBV11-2, the J gene TRBJ1-6; D gene ambiguous. CDR3 length equals 15 residues. V shed 1 base and J shed 1 base, with 5 bases lying between them. CDR1 SGHAT and CDR2 FQNNGV come from the germline V gene.

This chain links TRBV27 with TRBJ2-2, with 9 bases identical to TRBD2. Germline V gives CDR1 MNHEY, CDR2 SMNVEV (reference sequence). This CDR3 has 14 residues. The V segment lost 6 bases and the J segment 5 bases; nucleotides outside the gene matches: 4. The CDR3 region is CASRRGGRTGELFF. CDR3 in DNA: TGTGCCAGCAGGCGGGGGGGCCGGACCGGGGAGCTGTTTTTT.

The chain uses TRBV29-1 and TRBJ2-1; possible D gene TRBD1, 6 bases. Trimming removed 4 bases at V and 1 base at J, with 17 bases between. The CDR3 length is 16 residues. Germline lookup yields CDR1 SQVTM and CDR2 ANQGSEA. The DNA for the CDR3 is TGCAGCGTTGTGGCGACAGGCTGGGGTTCCTACAATGAGCAGTTCTTC. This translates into CSVVATGWGSYNEQFF.

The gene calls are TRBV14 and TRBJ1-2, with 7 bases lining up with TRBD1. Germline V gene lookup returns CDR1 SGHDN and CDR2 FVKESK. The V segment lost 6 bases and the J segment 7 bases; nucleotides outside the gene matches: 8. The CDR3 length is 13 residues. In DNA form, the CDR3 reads TGTGCCAGCAGTCACCGACAGGGAGGTGGCTACACCTTC. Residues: CASSHRQGGGYTF.

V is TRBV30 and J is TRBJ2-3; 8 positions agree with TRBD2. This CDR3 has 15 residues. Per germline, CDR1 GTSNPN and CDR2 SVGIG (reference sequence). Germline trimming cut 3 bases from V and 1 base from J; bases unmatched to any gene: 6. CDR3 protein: CAWRWAGGGTDTQYF. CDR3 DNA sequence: TGTGCCTGGAGGTGGGCGGGGGGAGGCACAGATACGCAGTATTTT. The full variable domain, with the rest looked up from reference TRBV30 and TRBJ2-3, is SQTIHQWPATLVQPVGSPLSLECTVEGTSNPNLYWYRQAAGRGLQLLFYSVGIGQISSEVPQNLSASRPQDRQFILSSKKLLLSDSGFYLCAWRWAGGGTDTQYFGPGTRLTVL.

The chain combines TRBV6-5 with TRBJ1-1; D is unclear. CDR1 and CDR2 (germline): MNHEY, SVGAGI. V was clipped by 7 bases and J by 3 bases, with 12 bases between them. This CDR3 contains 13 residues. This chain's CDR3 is CASNRGKDTEAFF. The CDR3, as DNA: TGTGCCAGCAATCGGGGAAAGGACACTGAAGCTTTCTTT.

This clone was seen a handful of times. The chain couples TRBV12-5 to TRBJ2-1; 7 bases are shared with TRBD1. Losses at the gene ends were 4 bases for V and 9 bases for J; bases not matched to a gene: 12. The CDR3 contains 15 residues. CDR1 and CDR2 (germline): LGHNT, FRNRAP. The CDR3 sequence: CASGSSPTGTVEQFF. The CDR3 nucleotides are TGTGCTAGTGGTTCCTCTCCGACAGGGACCGTTGAGCAGTTCTTC.

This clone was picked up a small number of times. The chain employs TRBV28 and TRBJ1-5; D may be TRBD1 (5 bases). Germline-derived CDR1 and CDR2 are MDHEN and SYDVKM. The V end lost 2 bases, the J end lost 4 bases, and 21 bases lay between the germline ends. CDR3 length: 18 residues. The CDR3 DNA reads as TGTGCCAGCAGTTTAGAGGTCGCGGGGAGGGGTTTTAATCAGCCCCAGCATTTT. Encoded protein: CASSLEVAGRGFNQPQHF.

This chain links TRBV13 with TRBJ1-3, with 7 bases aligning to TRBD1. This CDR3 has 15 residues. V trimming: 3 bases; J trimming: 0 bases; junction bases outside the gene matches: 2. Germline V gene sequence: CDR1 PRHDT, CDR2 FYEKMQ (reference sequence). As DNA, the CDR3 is TGTGCCAGCAGCTTGGGACAGCTCTCTGGAAACACCATATATTTT. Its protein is CASSLGQLSGNTIYF.

The chain's CDR3 is CASSLGTSDYNEQFF. CDR3 in DNA: TGTGCCAGCAGCTTGGGGACTAGCGACTACAATGAGCAGTTCTTC. The chain has TRBV5-8 and TRBJ2-1; 9 positions agree with TRBD2. This CDR3 has 15 amino acids. Germline V gene data show CDR1 as SGHTS and CDR2 as YDEGEE. V was clipped by 0 bases and J by 3 bases; unmatched bases: 1. Combining the CDR3 with reference TRBV5-8 and TRBJ2-1 gives the whole variable domain EAGVTQSPTHLIKTRGQQATLRCSPISGHTSVYWYQQALGLGLQFLLWYDEGEERNRGNFPPRFSGRQFPNYSSELNVNALELEDSALYLCASSLGTSDYNEQFFGPGTRLTVL.

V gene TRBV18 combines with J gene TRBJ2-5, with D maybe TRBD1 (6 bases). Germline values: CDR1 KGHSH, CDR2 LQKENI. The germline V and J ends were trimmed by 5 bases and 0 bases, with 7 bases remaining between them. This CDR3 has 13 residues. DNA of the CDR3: TGTGCCAGCTCAGACAGGTACCAAGAGACCCAGTACTTC. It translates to CASSDRYQETQYF.

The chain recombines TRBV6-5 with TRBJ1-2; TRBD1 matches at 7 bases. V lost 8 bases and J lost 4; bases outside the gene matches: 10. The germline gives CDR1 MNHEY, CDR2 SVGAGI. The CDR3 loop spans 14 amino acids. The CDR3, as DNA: TGTGCCAGCGGCCGATCGGACAGGAGCTATGGCTACACCTTC. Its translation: CASGRSDRSYGYTF.

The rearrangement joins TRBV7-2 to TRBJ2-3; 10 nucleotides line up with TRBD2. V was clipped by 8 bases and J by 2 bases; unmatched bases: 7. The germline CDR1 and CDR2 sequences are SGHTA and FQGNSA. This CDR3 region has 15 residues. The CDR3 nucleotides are TGTGCCAGCGTGCAAGCGGGAGGGGTCACAGATACGCAGTATTTT. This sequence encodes CASVQAGGVTDTQYF.

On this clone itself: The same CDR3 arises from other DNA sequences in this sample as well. DNA for the CDR3: TGTGCCTGGAGCGCTGACAGGGTGAACACTGAAGCTTTCTTT. Its protein is CAWSADRVNTEAFF. This rearrangement joins TRBV30 to TRBJ1-1, with 7 bases aligning to TRBD1. Unmatched junction bases numbered 4, after V lost 3 bases and J lost 0 bases. Germline V gene sequence: CDR1 GTSNPN, CDR2 SVGIG (reference sequence). CDR3 size: 14 residues.

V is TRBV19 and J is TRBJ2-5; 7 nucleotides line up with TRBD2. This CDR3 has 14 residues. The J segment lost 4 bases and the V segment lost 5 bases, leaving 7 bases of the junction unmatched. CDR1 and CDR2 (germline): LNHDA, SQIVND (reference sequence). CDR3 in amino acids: CASSVGREGETQYF. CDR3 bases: TGTGCCAGTAGTGTGGGCAGGGAGGGAGAGACCCAGTACTTC. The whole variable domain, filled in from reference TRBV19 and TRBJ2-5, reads DGGITQSPKYLFRKEGQNVTLSCEQNLNHDAMYWYRQDPGQGLRLIYYSQIVNDFQKGDIAEGYSVSREKKESFPLTVTSAQKNPTAFYLCASSVGREGETQYFGPGTRLLVL.

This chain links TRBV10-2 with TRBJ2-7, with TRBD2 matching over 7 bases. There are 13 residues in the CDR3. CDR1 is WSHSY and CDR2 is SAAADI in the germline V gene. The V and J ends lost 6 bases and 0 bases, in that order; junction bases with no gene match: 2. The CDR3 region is CASSSSGSYEQYF. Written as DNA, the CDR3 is TGCGCCAGCAGCTCTAGCGGCTCCTACGAGCAGTACTTC.

The CDR3 sequence is CASSLAGGPIYEQYF. The CDR3 nucleotides read TGTGCCAGCAGTTTAGCGGGAGGGCCCATATACGAGCAGTACTTC. V and J are TRBV28 and TRBJ2-7, with 9 bases aligning to TRBD2. There are 15 residues in the CDR3. With V trimmed by 2 bases and J by 4 bases, 6 bases remained unmatched. CDR1 is MDHEN, CDR2 SYDVKM, per germline.

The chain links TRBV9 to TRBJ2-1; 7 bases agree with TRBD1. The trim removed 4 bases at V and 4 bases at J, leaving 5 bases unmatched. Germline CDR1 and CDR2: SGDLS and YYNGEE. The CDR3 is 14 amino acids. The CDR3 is CASSPGQNYNEQFF. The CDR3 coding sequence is TGTGCCAGCAGCCCGGGACAGAATTACAATGAGCAGTTCTTC.

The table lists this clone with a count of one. This chain's CDR3 is CASSRLAGSTDTQYF. The CDR3 region has the DNA TGTGCCAGCAGCCGACTAGCGGGGAGCACAGATACGCAGTATTTT. The chain employs TRBV7-3 and TRBJ2-3, with 11 nucleotides matching TRBD2. V was clipped by 5 bases and J by 0 bases; unmatched bases: 1. The CDR3 runs to 15 residues. Per the germline V gene, CDR1 is SGHTA and CDR2 is FQGTGA.

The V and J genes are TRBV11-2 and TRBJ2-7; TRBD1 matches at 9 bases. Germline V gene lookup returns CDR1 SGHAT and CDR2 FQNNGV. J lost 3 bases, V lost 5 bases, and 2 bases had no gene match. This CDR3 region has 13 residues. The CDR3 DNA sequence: TGTGCCAGCAGCACGGGACAGGGCTACGAGCAGTACTTC. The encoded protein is CASSTGQGYEQYF.

CDR3 sequence (DNA): TGTGCCAGCAGCTTACCCTCCGACGGAGCAAAACTGTTTTTT. Its translation: CASSLPSDGAKLFF. The chain recombines TRBV11-2 with TRBJ1-4; D is uncertain. Between the trimmed V and J ends, which lost 2 bases and 10 bases, there was a span of 14 bases. The CDR3 has 14 amino acids. CDR1 SGHAT and CDR2 FQNNGV come from the germline V gene. Variable domain in full (rest from reference TRBV11-2 and TRBJ1-4): EAGVAQSPRYKIIEKRQSVAFWCNPISGHATLYWYQQILGQGPKLLIQFQNNGVVDDSQLPKDRFSAERLKGVDSTLKIQPAKLEDSAVYLCASSLPSDGAKLFFGSGTQLSVL.